The 4 T cell receptor beta chains below come from one sample, sequenced in a study of T cells after yellow fever vaccination (dated by TCRdb to about 2019). Library preparation used 5' RACE. This sample was sequenced with an Illumina HiSeq 2500. TCRdb's own reprocessing of the public reads used fastp at Q25 and MiXCR and kept productive beta chains. Under each unique CDR3 protein, matching rows form one entry showing the most common genes and DNA. This sample holds 230,000 or so distinct CDR3 sequences; 6.5% to 7.5% were observed only once. The ten largest account for about 0.95% of the sample. The treatment or condition label corresponds to: live attenuated yellow fever vaccine strain. The specimen was CD4+ T cells sorted from PBMCs, collected on the day of the yellow fever booster vaccination. The receptors come from a young man who received the YFV17D yellow fever vaccine.

This clonotype was seen only a few times. J is TRBJ2-1 and V is TRBV7-8; no firm D call. CDR3 length: 15 amino acids. V lost 3 bases and J 0 bases, leaving 9 bases between the germline ends. Germline V CDR1 and CDR2: SGHVS, FQNEAQ. In DNA, the CDR3 is TGTGCCAGCAGCTTTCTGCGGAACTCCTACAATGAGCAGTTCTTC. As protein: CASSFLRNSYNEQFF.

The table lists this clonotype with many counts. The chain is built from TRBV9 and TRBJ1-1; maybe TRBD1 (5 bases). Germline V gene lookup returns CDR1 SGDLS and CDR2 YYNGEE. The V end lost 4 bases, the J end lost 3 bases, and 13 bases lay between the germline ends. The CDR3 covers 14 residues. CDR3 nucleotide sequence: TGTGCCAGCAGCACCCGGGGGGGGGACACTGAAGCTTTCTTT. Amino acids: CASSTRGGDTEAFF.

Ten or more counts support this clonotype. V and J are TRBV12-3 or TRBV12-4 and TRBJ1-4; TRBD1 aligns across 7 bases. The CDR3 runs 14 residues. The ends lost 5 bases at V and 5 bases at J; junction bases unmatched: 5. This CDR3 reads CASSRTGLNEKLFF. Here the CDR3 DNA reads TGTGCCAGCAGTCGGACAGGCCTAAATGAAAAACTGTTTTTT.

This clonotype turned up a few times. The junction departs from germline at one end; a sequencing error may be responsible. The chain has TRBV5-1 and TRBJ2-6; possible D gene TRBD1, 6 bases. The CDR3 has 16 amino acids. The V gene's germline CDR1 is SGHRS and CDR2 YFSETQ. CDR3: CAISSTTGSGANVLTF. The CDR3 DNA is TGCGCCATCAGCTCCACTACAGGGAGTGGGGCCAACGTCCTGACTTTC.